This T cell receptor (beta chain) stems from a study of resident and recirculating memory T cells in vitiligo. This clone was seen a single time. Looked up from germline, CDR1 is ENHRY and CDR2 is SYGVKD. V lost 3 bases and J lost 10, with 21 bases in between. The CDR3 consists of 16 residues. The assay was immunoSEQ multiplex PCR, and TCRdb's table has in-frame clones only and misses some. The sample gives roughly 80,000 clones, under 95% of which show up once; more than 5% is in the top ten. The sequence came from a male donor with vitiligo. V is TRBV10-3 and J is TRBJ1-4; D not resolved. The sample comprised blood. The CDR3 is CAISEPDTGDVGKLFF. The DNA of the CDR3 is TGTGCCATCAGTGAACCCGACACCGGGGATGTTGGAAAACTGTTTTTT.